The 10 T cell receptor beta chains below were found in one sample sequenced in a study of blood T cell repertoires in COVID-19. TCRdb's table, derived via immunoSEQ multiplex PCR, lists solely in-frame clones and lacks some. The data contain 120,000 to 150,000 clones, 89% of them singletons. The sample taken for sequencing was peripheral blood. The receptors originated from a human donor in a cohort sampled during active COVID-19.

The chain employs TRBV12-3 or TRBV12-4 and TRBJ1-5, with 7 bases lining up with TRBD1. This CDR3 spans 11 amino acids. Germline trimming cut 6 bases from V and 14 bases from J; bases unmatched to any gene: 7. CDR3 protein: CASSQGTVKHF. CDR3 nucleotide sequence: TGTGCCAGCAGCCAAGGGACAGTAAAGCATTTT.

This clone was found once. The CDR3, as DNA: TGCGCCAGCAGTGAGGAGGATACGCAGTATTTT. Its translation: CASSEEDTQYF. The gene calls are TRBV10-2 and TRBJ2-3; D is unresolved. The CDR3 spans 11 residues. Germline CDR1 reads WSHSY; CDR2 reads SAAADI. Trimming left V 2 bases short and J 6 bases short, with 3 bases between.

This chain uses TRBV6-6 with TRBJ1-2; D uncertain. CDR3 length: 14 amino acids. V was clipped by 6 bases and J by 0 bases, with 11 bases between them. Germline V lookup: CDR1 MNHNY, CDR2 SVGAGI (reference sequence). The CDR3 DNA reads as TGTGCCAGCAGCCCAACCAGGTCTAACTATGGCTACACCTTC. Its translation is CASSPTRSNYGYTF.

This clone has a handful of counts. The V call is TRBV6-6, the J call TRBJ1-2, with D possibly matching TRBD1 (5 bases). Trimming stripped 7 bases from V and 5 bases from J, with 11 bases between. CDR3 length: 12 amino acids. The germline V gene encodes CDR1 MNHNY and CDR2 SVGAGI (reference sequence). CDR3 DNA: TGTGCCAGCACCACCGGGGGATATGGCTACACCTTC. Protein sequence: CASTTGGYGYTF.

The chain links TRBV29-1 to TRBJ2-2; a possible D gene is TRBD2 (7 bases). Trimming removed 6 bases from V and 5 bases from J, with 13 bases in between. From germline, CDR1 is SQVTM and CDR2 ANQGSEA. CDR3 size: 13 residues. The CDR3 sequence: CSVDRGGTGELFF. The CDR3 bases are TGCAGCGTCGATAGGGGGGGTACCGGGGAGCTGTTTTTT.

The chain uses TRBV6-4 and TRBJ2-7; 9 bases agree with TRBD1. CDR1 is MRHNA and CDR2 is SNTAGT in the germline V gene. The ends lost 3 bases at V and 0 bases at J; junction bases unmatched: 6. The length of the CDR3 is 16 residues. The CDR3 reads CASSDHRDRVSYEQYF. As DNA, the CDR3 is TGTGCCAGCAGTGATCACCGGGACAGGGTCTCCTACGAGCAGTACTTC.

In this sample, this clone turned up once. The junction and the germline gene differ at one end; a read error may be behind it. This chain links TRBV3-1 (or the pseudogene TRBV3-2) with TRBJ2-7; D is ambiguous. Per germline, CDR1 LGHDT and CDR2 YNNKEL (reference sequence). The CDR3 is 14 residues long. The CDR3 region has the DNA TGTGCCAGCAGCCAAGAGCCAGGCTCCCACGAGCAGTACTTC. This encodes CASSQEPGSHEQYF.

This clone was found a few times. V is TRBV2 and J is TRBJ1-5; the match to TRBD1 covers 7 bases. Germline V gives CDR1 SNHLY, CDR2 FYNNEI. V shed 3 bases and J 6 bases; nucleotides not matched to a gene: 11. CDR3 size: 16 residues. CDR3 DNA sequence: TGTGCCAGCAGTGAGAACAGGGGTACCTATAGTCAGCCCCAGCATTTT. Amino acid sequence: CASSENRGTYSQPQHF.

The chain couples TRBV6-4 to TRBJ2-3; 11 bases fit TRBD2. CDR1 is MRHNA, CDR2 SNTAGT, per germline. The V segment lost 2 bases and the J segment 5 bases; nucleotides outside the gene matches: 3. The CDR3 runs to 15 residues. CDR3 in amino acids: CASSDQGLAEDTQYF. In DNA form, the CDR3 reads TGTGCCAGCAGTGACCAGGGACTAGCGGAAGATACGCAGTATTTT.

The CDR3 sequence: CARTPGQKPNEKLFF. The CDR3 DNA reads TGTGCCAGGACGCCGGGACAAAAACCTAATGAAAAACTGTTTTTT. The rearrangement joins TRBV21-1 to TRBJ1-4; TRBD1, the table's D call, was not compared with the DNA. TRBV21-1 is flagged as a pseudogene. The CDR3 is made up of 15 amino acids.